The entry that follows covers one TCR beta chain sequence. CDR3 size: 15 residues. V shed 5 bases and J 3 bases; nucleotides not matched to a gene: 5. Germline values: CDR1 SGHTA, CDR2 FQGNSA. These data originate in a study of technical replicates of blood from four donors. Libraries were prepared by immunoSEQ multiplex PCR; TCRdb keeps only in-frame clonotypes and omits some of them. The table shows fewer than 90,000 clones, with over 75% occurring only once. Sequences were obtained from T cells isolated from PBMCs. The chain is built from TRBV7-2 and TRBJ2-7; 12 nucleotides align to TRBD2. The TCR comes from a human donor in good health. The chain's CDR3 is CASSPGLAGSYEQYF. The CDR3 DNA follows: TGTGCCAGCAGCCCTGGACTAGCGGGAAGCTACGAGCAGTACTTC.